This T cell receptor beta chain was profiled in a study of read filtering for tumor transcriptome and immune sequencing (dated by TCRdb to about 2020). In terms of the full investigation: The cohort had 17 male and roughly 14 female patients with a mean age of roughly 66 years, ranging from roughly 45 to 85. TCR-region mapped reads per sample ranged from about 4.05 to 11 million with IR-seq versus only about 85 to 1273 with RNA-seq. The study compared TCR repertoires from targeted immune repertoire sequencing and bulk whole-transcriptome sequencing run on the same bone marrow samples. Whole-transcriptome libraries were prepared with the TruSeq RNA Access Library Prep Kit after DNase treatment. By revised international staging, eight or nine patients were R-ISS I, some 17 were R-ISS II and about seven were R-ISS III. As a main aim, a read-filtering strategy for immune repertoire data was addressed, with the specific question being whether clonotypes supported by a single read should be removed. What the research found in general, with its limitations: Compared with RNA-seq, IR-seq captured clonotypes at much higher depth and more reliably, and a smaller IR-seq throughput was enough to identify most shared clonotypes. Single-read clonotypes made up about 80% of clonotypes but only 3.5% to 4% of total reads in IR-seq, compared with approximately 70% of clonotypes and 44.6% of reads in RNA-seq. When single-read clonotypes were removed, the proportions of shared clonotypes in IR-seq and RNA-seq correlated more strongly. The sorted CD138-negative fraction was a mixed bone marrow immune population, not purified T cells.

At least ten counts were recorded for this clonotype. The antigen this receptor binds is unknown. One base away there is no much larger clone; base qualities are not given. The Immunoverse kit was used to build TCR libraries from 400 to 500 ng RNA, with molecular barcoded adaptors covering alpha/delta and beta/gamma chains. TCR library preparation used the same RNA that was used for transcriptome sequencing. An Illumina HiSeq 4000 with 2 x 150 cycles was used to sequence the TCR libraries. On the authors' methods: With MiXCR, TCR reads were aligned to human V, D, J and C references and assembled into CDR3 clonotypes, with quality filtering and error correction included. The tcR package in R was used for analysis of clonotype counts and gene usage diversity. Raw mapping reads were checked after the RNA-seq reads had been mapped by STAR aligner version 2.5.3a onto the human GRCh37 genome. To test how sequencing depth affected the clonotypes detected, IR-seq fastq files were randomly downsampled with Seqtk 1.3. TCRdb reanalyzed the raw reads on its own, using fastp at Q25 for trimming and MiXCR for clone calling, and kept in-frame beta chains. Each record represents a unique CDR3 protein, reported with the most common genes and DNA among its rows. These V and J calls derive from TCRdb rather than the authors' analysis. The sample table shows 100,000 to 150,000 distinct CDR3 sequences, and 13% are seen once. Of the sample, roughly 11% is held by the ten largest clones.

Bone marrow was sampled from every patient at the time of active disease. Ficoll-Hypaque density gradient centrifugation was used to isolate bone marrow mononuclear cells. To remove myeloma plasma cells, the cells were labeled with CD138 magnetic microbeads on a MACS separator, and CD138-negative cells were then collected by negative selection. Flow cytometry on an Attune NxT with CD138 antibodies was used to check the purity of the isolated cells. TRIzol reagent was used to extract total RNA, and a NanoDrop spectrophotometer was used to quantify the extracted RNA. For each patient, the CD138-negative bone marrow sample underwent paired RNA-seq and IR-seq. At the junction V is shortened by 0 bases and J by 8 bases, with 12 bases in between. The germline V gene supplies CDR1 SGHRS and CDR2 YFSETQ. The CDR3 holds 14 amino acids from the cysteine to the phenylalanine. The sequence is cut down to CDR3 DNA, 42 bases in frame from base 1.

Sequencing was performed on a population of CD138-negative cells sorted from bone marrow. This specimen's cell subset or site label, interpreted: bone marrow mononuclear cells depleted of CD138+ plasma/myeloma cells by negative magnetic selection. This chain is built from TRBV5-1 and TRBJ2-1, with the D segment identity uncertain. The receptor was isolated from a donor at least 40 years old with multiple myeloma. DNA sequence: TGCGCCAGCAGCTTGGTACGTGCTGGTGATGAGCAGTTCTTC. This is translated as CASSLVRAGDEQFF.